This entry features one T cell receptor (beta chain) sequence. What it recognizes is unknown. The entry originates in a study of cytotoxic CD8 clonotypes in ibrutinib-treated CLL. As for the study in general: Among patients, approximately 24 responded partially and 2 completely; 14 then stayed remitted and 12 progressed after median roughly 73 months. Regarding the study as a whole: Clonality measured at baseline exceeded age-matched healthy donors, tracking circulating CD8+ T-cell counts. Clonality went up at ibrutinib response and then declined back toward baseline at progression.

About 2.2 micrograms of genomic DNA came from cryopreserved PBMCs for TCR beta libraries. The repertoire was sequenced with immunoSEQ multiplex PCR; TCRdb's copy has only in-frame clones and lacks some. The sample shows about 250,000 clones, less than 75% of them seen only once. Per the germline V gene, CDR1 is SGHRS and CDR2 is YFSETQ. Trimming stripped 4 bases from V and 9 bases from J, with 17 bases between. CDR3 size: 14 residues. The TCR comes from a human donor with chronic lymphocytic leukemia. This chain joins TRBV5-1 and TRBJ2-1; TRBD1 might be the D (5 bases). The sample here was PBMCs, taken after 24 months of ibrutinib treatment. The CDR3 DNA sequence: TGCGCCAGCAGCCTCGGACAAGTGGAGAGTGAGCAGTTCTTC. Its protein is CASSLGQVESEQFF.